Following are 17 T cell receptor beta chains from one sample sequenced in a study of blood T cells in healthy people across ages. Using a J-beta primer mix together with a sample-barcoded 5' primer, a second PCR was run for about 7 to 12 cycles. TCRdb re-analysed the 5' RACE reads in MiXCR, keeping a single row per CDR3 protein. The table shows 720,000 or so distinct CDR3 sequences, with roughly two fifths occurring only once. The specimen was blood. The receptors originated from a man of 80 years or more in good health.

This clonotype was detected a few times. This chain joins TRBV13 and TRBJ1-6, with TRBD1 identical over 10 bases. The germline V gene encodes CDR1 PRHDT and CDR2 FYEKMQ (reference sequence). V lost 5 bases and J lost 9; bases outside the gene matches: 7. This CDR3 has 15 residues. In nucleotides, the CDR3 is TGTGCCAGCAGCCCGGGGACAGGGGTCGGTTCACCCCTCCACTTT. Its translation is CASSPGTGVGSPLHF.

This clonotype was seen only a few times. The V gene is TRBV12-3 or TRBV12-4, the J gene TRBJ2-6, with 7 bases that match TRBD1. The CDR3 covers 14 residues. V lost 2 bases, J lost 9 bases, and 4 bases stayed unmatched. The CDR3 spells CASSLTGAGNVLTF. In DNA, the CDR3 is TGTGCCAGCAGTTTAACAGGGGCTGGCAACGTCCTGACTTTC.

This clonotype was found a few times. The chain joins TRBV7-9 to TRBJ2-1; TRBD1 or TRBD2 may be the D gene (5 bases each). Matching the DNA end better, TRBJ2-7 makes the J call doubtful. The CDR3 consists of 14 residues. Germline V gives CDR1 SEHNR, CDR2 FQNEAQ (reference sequence). CDR3 amino acids: CASSLDVPGHEQYF. For the CDR3, the DNA is TGTGCCAGCAGCTTAGATGTCCCGGGGCATGAGCAGTACTTC.

The V call is TRBV7-9, the J call TRBJ2-1; 7 nucleotides align to TRBD2. V lost 4 bases, J lost 5 bases, and 5 bases stayed unmatched. CDR1 is SEHNR, CDR2 FQNEAQ, per germline (reference sequence). The length of the CDR3 is 14 residues. Here the CDR3 reads CASSSSGADNEQFF. CDR3 nucleotides: TGTGCCAGCAGCTCGAGCGGGGCCGACAATGAGCAGTTCTTC.

The chain has TRBV20-1 and TRBJ2-1; 11 bases fit TRBD2. This CDR3 region has 14 residues. Germline-derived CDR1 and CDR2 are DFQATT and SNEGSKA (reference sequence). V gave up 6 bases and J gave up 2 bases; unmatched junction bases: 3. The CDR3 coding sequence is TGCAGTGCCACTAGCGGGAGACCCTACAATGAGCAGTTCTTC. It translates to CSATSGRPYNEQFF.

Note on this clonotype: An end of the junction differs from the germline gene, which may be a read error. The V and J genes are TRBV4-1 and TRBJ2-3; the D gene is possibly TRBD2 (6 bases). The CDR3 has 15 amino acids. Germline V gene data show CDR1 as MGHRA and CDR2 as YSYEKL. The DNA for the CDR3 is TGCGCTAGCAGCCCCCTCACGGAGGGCCCCTATACGCAGTATTTT. It yields the protein CASSPLTEGPYTQYF.

The rearrangement joins TRBV6-2 or TRBV6-3 to TRBJ2-1; either TRBD1 or TRBD2 may supply D (6 bases each). The length of the CDR3 is 13 residues. V was cut by 6 bases and J by 7 bases, with 13 bases left in between. The V gene's germline CDR1 is MNHEY and CDR2 SVGEGT. The CDR3 reads CASRRGVENEQFF. The CDR3 DNA is TGTGCCAGCAGGAGGGGGGTCGAAAATGAGCAGTTCTTC.

A few counts support this clonotype. This chain connects TRBV6-1 to TRBJ2-3; TRBD2 matches 7 bases. The CDR3 sequence is 16 residues long. Losses at the gene ends were 7 bases for V and 0 bases for J; bases not matched to a gene: 10. CDR1 is MNHNS and CDR2 is SASEGT in the germline V gene. The chain's CDR3 is CASTITSGASTDTQYF. The DNA for the CDR3 is TGTGCCAGCACCATTACGAGCGGGGCCAGCACAGATACGCAGTATTTT.

V usage is TRBV7-9 and J usage is TRBJ2-3; TRBD1 is a possible D gene (5 bases). Germline CDR1 and CDR2: SEHNR and FQNEAQ (reference sequence). The CDR3 is made up of 16 amino acids. Trimming stripped 5 bases from V and 0 bases from J, with 15 bases between. The CDR3 sequence: CASSALDTTSTDTQYF. For the CDR3, the DNA is TGTGCCAGCAGCGCATTGGACACCACTAGCACAGATACGCAGTATTTT.

With respect to this clonotype: This may stem from a read error, because a much larger clone lies one nucleotide away. V gene TRBV15 combines with J gene TRBJ2-7; 10 bases line up with TRBD2. Germline CDR1 and CDR2: LNHNV and YYDKDF (reference sequence). The V and J ends lost 5 bases and 0 bases, in that order; junction bases with no gene match: 4. The CDR3 loop spans 15 amino acids. In nucleotides, the CDR3 is TGTGCCACCAGCGGTAGCGGGAGGCTCTCCTACGAGCAGTACTTC. It is translated as CATSGSGRLSYEQYF.

The V call is TRBV5-1, the J call TRBJ2-3, with a tentative D call TRBD1 (6 bases). The CDR3 totals 13 residues. CDR1 is SGHRS and CDR2 is YFSETQ in the germline V gene. V was clipped by 4 bases and J by 2 bases, with 8 bases between them. CDR3 residues: CASSGDNTDTQYF. The CDR3 DNA sequence: TGCGCCAGCAGCGGGGACAACACAGATACGCAGTATTTT.

This clonotype has just a few counts. The chain uses TRBV2 and TRBJ2-7; D not certain. The V gene lost 7 bases and the J gene lost 3 bases, with 13 bases spanning the gap. The V gene's germline CDR1 is SNHLY and CDR2 FYNNEI. CDR3 length equals 13 residues. The CDR3 DNA reads as TGTGCCAGCACAAGGGCGGAGAGCTACGAGCAGTACTTC. Protein product: CASTRAESYEQYF.

This clonotype was observed a handful of times. This chain links TRBV20-1 with TRBJ2-4; TRBD1 matches at 9 bases. TRBJ2-7 explains the end of the DNA better; the J call may be wrong. This CDR3 has 13 residues. CDR1 and CDR2 from the germline V gene are DFQATT and SNEGSKA (reference sequence). CDR3 sequence (DNA): TGCAGTGCTAGAGGGGACAGGGAATACGAGCAGTACTTC. Its protein is CSARGDREYEQYF.

The J gene is TRBJ1-6, the V gene TRBV20-1; D uncertain. The CDR3 has 13 residues. Trimming shortened V by 6 bases and J by 12 bases, and 18 bases separated the two germline ends. Per germline, CDR1 DFQATT and CDR2 SNEGSKA (reference sequence). The CDR3 spells CSAPDILGGPLHF. Here the CDR3 DNA reads TGCAGTGCCCCGGATATTTTGGGTGGACCCCTCCACTTT.

A word on this clonotype: A much bigger clone sits one base away, suggesting this may be a read error. The CDR3 sequence is CASTEGGSSYNEQYF. CDR3 DNA sequence: TGTGCCAGTACAGAGGGCGGGAGCTCCTACAATGAGCAGTACTTC. The chain has TRBV28 and TRBJ2-1; TRBD2 matches at 7 bases. The J call could be wrong; TRBJ2-7 is a better fit for the DNA end. This CDR3 has 15 amino acids. In germline, CDR1 is MDHEN, CDR2 SYDVKM.

This chain links TRBV4-1 with TRBJ2-4; TRBD1 might be the D (5 bases). Germline CDR1 is MGHRA and CDR2 is YSYEKL. V lost 1 base and J lost 13, with 20 bases in between. There are 15 residues in the CDR3. The CDR3 protein is CASSQAGAPKDEQYF. The DNA for the CDR3 is TGCGCCAGCAGCCAAGCTGGGGCCCCTAAGGATGAGCAGTACTTC.

V gene TRBV7-9 combines with J gene TRBJ2-7, with a weak D call TRBD1 (6 bases). This CDR3 region has 15 residues. V lost 2 bases and J lost 1, with 12 bases in between. Germline lookup yields CDR1 SEHNR and CDR2 FQNEAQ (reference sequence). CDR3 region: CASSLQGRRSYEQYF. The CDR3 DNA is TGTGCCAGCAGCTTACAGGGGAGAAGGTCCTACGAGCAGTACTTC.